The T cell receptor (beta chain) under discussion was sequenced for a study of circulating tumor DNA in untreated peripheral T-cell lymphoma. Study-wide context: Baseline and serial on-treatment serum tracked circulating tumor DNA carrying tumor TCR clonotypes.

Method: immunoSEQ multiplex PCR; TCRdb's copy keeps in-frame clones and lacks some. The sample includes roughly 540 clones, 65% to 90% of them seen just once. Comment on this clone: Its antigen is not identified.

This CDR3 region has 14 residues. The V and J ends lost 0 bases and 2 bases respectively, with 7 bases between them. Germline lookup yields CDR1 SGDLS and CDR2 YYNGEE. General study findings and limits: A trend toward worse survival accompanied detectable post-therapy ctDNA. Two patients with persistent post-therapy ctDNA stayed in remission. Tumor-specific clonotypes: identified in 60% to 80% of patients, 85% to 90% of baseline tissues.

V gene TRBV9 combines with J gene TRBJ2-3, with a tentative D call TRBD2 (6 bases). The material sequenced was cell-free DNA from blood serum. The source is a human donor with peripheral T-cell lymphoma. The chain's CDR3 is CASSVVAATDTQYF. DNA for the CDR3: TGTGCCAGCAGCGTAGTAGCGGCCACAGATACGCAGTATTTT.